The sequence of this TCR beta chain was determined in a study of control samples from healthy donors and cancer patients. Method: immunoSEQ multiplex PCR; TCRdb's copy keeps in-frame clones and lacks some. The table records more than 100,000 clones, 80% to 95% of them present only once. The CDR3 totals 12 residues. Trimming removed 8 bases from V and 1 base from J, with 8 bases in between. CDR1 ENHRY and CDR2 SYGVKD come from the germline V gene. The gene calls are TRBV10-3 and TRBJ2-5, with a possible D match to TRBD2 (6 bases). Sequencing was done on a sample of blood. This receptor was identified in a man younger than 35 in good health. The CDR3 is CAIGTFQETQYF. CDR3 bases: TGTGCCATCGGGACTTTCCAAGAGACCCAGTACTTC.